Each of the 17 T cell receptor beta chains below was sequenced from the same sample in a study of blood T cell repertoires in COVID-19. This table comes from immunoSEQ multiplex PCR, and its TCRdb copy is limited to in-frame clones, with some not included. The table includes about 180,000 clones, 86% detected once. The specimen was PBMCs or T cells enriched from blood (not recorded which). Receptor source: a woman aged 25-40 years who had recovered from COVID-19.

In nucleotides, the CDR3 is TGTGCCAGCAGCTTAAAGGCCGGCGGGTCCGGGGAGCTGTTTTTT. Protein sequence: CASSLKAGGSGELFF. The rearrangement links TRBV7-2 to TRBJ2-2; tentatively, D is TRBD2 (5 bases). V dropped 2 bases and J dropped 6 bases, with 13 bases sitting between them. CDR1 SGHTA and CDR2 FQGNSA come from the germline V gene. The CDR3 extends over 15 amino acids.

This chain uses TRBV28 with TRBJ2-5; D is unclear. Deletions cut 5 bases from V and 0 bases from J, with 7 bases between. CDR3 size: 13 residues. The germline gives CDR1 MDHEN, CDR2 SYDVKM. The CDR3, as DNA: TGTGCCAGCAGTCAAGAGTACCAAGAGACCCAGTACTTC. This encodes CASSQEYQETQYF.

This sequence joins TRBV7-9 and TRBJ2-5; D gene unclear. The CDR3 runs to 12 residues. Trimming left V 5 bases short and J 2 bases short, with 6 bases between. Germline values: CDR1 SEHNR, CDR2 FQNEAQ (reference sequence). The CDR3 DNA reads as TGTGCCAGCAGCACGGGTCAAGAGACCCAGTACTTC. Translation gives CASSTGQETQYF.

V gene TRBV18 combines with J gene TRBJ2-7, with TRBD1 as a possible D gene (6 bases). In germline, CDR1 is KGHSH, CDR2 LQKENI. The length of the CDR3 is 14 residues. With 2 bases removed from V and 0 bases from J, the gap between germline ends came to 8 bases. CDR3 residues: CASSPRGTSYEQYF. The CDR3 coding sequence is TGTGCCAGCTCACCAAGGGGGACCTCCTACGAGCAGTACTTC.

This clone was counted ten times or more. The chain joins TRBV5-6 to TRBJ2-5; 7 bases line up with TRBD2. Trimming cost V 5 bases and J 4 bases; bases outside gene matches: 5. The CDR3 has 13 residues. Germline values: CDR1 SGHDT, CDR2 YYEEEE. CDR3 protein: CASRSSGRETQYF. The DNA for the CDR3 is TGTGCCAGCAGATCTAGCGGACGAGAGACCCAGTACTTC.

The chain joins TRBV10-3 to TRBJ2-4; possibly TRBD1 for D (6 bases). V lost 7 bases and J 5 bases, leaving 15 bases between the germline ends. Germline V gene sequence: CDR1 ENHRY, CDR2 SYGVKD. This CDR3 spans 14 amino acids. CDR3 in DNA: TGTGCCATCAAGCCCGACAGGACACAAAACATTCAGTACTTC. Amino acid sequence: CAIKPDRTQNIQYF.

The chain carries TRBV28 and TRBJ1-2; 9 bases agree with TRBD1. Germline trimming cut 6 bases from V and 2 bases from J; bases unmatched to any gene: 13. There are 17 residues in the CDR3. Germline CDR1 is MDHEN and CDR2 is SYDVKM. This chain's CDR3 is CASSSVSVGQGNYGYTF. CDR3 in DNA: TGTGCCAGCAGCTCCGTTTCAGTTGGACAGGGGAACTATGGCTACACCTTC.

This clone showed up just once. The chain uses TRBV5-4 and TRBJ1-4; D is ambiguous. V was clipped by 2 bases and J by 5 bases, with 7 bases between them. This CDR3 region has 13 residues. Germline CDR1 and CDR2: SGHNT and YYREEE (reference sequence). CDR3 nucleotide sequence: TGTGCCAGCAGCTTCTCAGGAAATGAAAAACTGTTTTTT. Translation: CASSFSGNEKLFF. The whole variable domain, filled in from reference TRBV5-4 and TRBJ1-4, reads ETGVTQSPTHLIKTRGQQVTLRCSSQSGHNTVSWYQQALGQGPQFIFQYYREEENGRGNFPPRFSGLQFPNYSSELNVNALELDDSALYLCASSFSGNEKLFFGSGTQLSVL.

The V and J genes are TRBV7-3 and TRBJ2-1; TRBD2 might be the D (6 bases). The CDR3 has 15 residues. Germline CDR1 and CDR2: SGHTA and FQGTGA. Trimming stripped 5 bases from V and 4 bases from J, with 15 bases between. DNA for the CDR3: TGTGCCAGCAGCGGTTTAGCGGCTCCATACAATGAGCAGTTCTTC. It specifies CASSGLAAPYNEQFF.

The CDR3 DNA reads as TGTGCCAGCAGCTTAGCGGAGAGAAACACCATATATTTT. Translation: CASSLAERNTIYF. The V and J genes are TRBV11-1 and TRBJ1-3, with D uncertain. Deletions cut 0 bases from V and 5 bases from J, with 5 bases between. CDR1 is SGHAT, CDR2 FQDESV, per germline (reference sequence). The CDR3 has 13 residues. The variable domain in full, completed from reference TRBV11-1 and TRBJ1-3, reads EAEVAQSPRYKITEKSQAVAFWCDPISGHATLYWYRQILGQGPELLVQFQDESVVDDSQLPKDRFSAERLKGVDSTLKIQPAELGDSAMYLCASSLAERNTIYFGEGSWLTVV.

V usage is TRBV18 and J usage is TRBJ2-1; TRBD1 is a possible D gene (6 bases). Germline loops: CDR1 KGHSH, CDR2 LQKENI. CDR3 size: 15 residues. V was pared by 2 bases and J by 6 bases, with 14 bases between. CDR3 sequence (DNA): TGTGCCAGCTCACCATTCCGGACAGACTCCAATGAGCAGTTCTTC. Protein sequence: CASSPFRTDSNEQFF. Based on the CDR3 plus reference TRBV18 and TRBJ2-1, the full variable domain is NAGVMQNPRHLVRRRGQEARLRCSPMKGHSHVYWYRQLPEEGLKFMVYLQKENIIDESGMPKERFSAEFPKEGPSILRIQQVVRGDSAAYFCASSPFRTDSNEQFFGPGTRLTVL.

The chain joins TRBV7-3 to TRBJ1-3, with 8 positions matching TRBD1. From germline, CDR1 is SGHTA and CDR2 FQGTGA. The CDR3 runs 16 residues. Unmatched junction bases numbered 6, after V lost 4 bases and J lost 1 base. The CDR3 here is CASSSDQGASGNTIYF. DNA of the CDR3: TGTGCCAGCAGCTCAGACCAGGGGGCTTCTGGAAACACCATATATTTT.

In its sample, this clone was seen once. The J gene is TRBJ2-2, the V gene TRBV7-2, with a weak D call TRBD2 (7 bases). CDR1 and CDR2 from the germline V gene are SGHTA and FQGNSA. V was shortened by 1 base and J by 0 bases, with 9 bases between the two germline ends. The CDR3 has 16 residues. The chain's CDR3 is CASSLVGGANTGELFF. In DNA, the CDR3 is TGTGCCAGCAGCTTAGTAGGGGGGGCGAACACCGGGGAGCTGTTTTTT. Drawing the rest from reference TRBV7-2 and TRBJ2-2, the complete variable domain is GAGVSQSPSNKVTEKGKDVELRCDPISGHTALYWYRQSLGQGLEFLIYFQGNSAPDKSGLPSDRFSAERTGGSVSTLTIQRTQQEDSAVYLCASSLVGGANTGELFFGEGSRLTVL.

The chain joins TRBV13 to TRBJ1-5; 8 nucleotides match TRBD1. CDR1 and CDR2 (germline): PRHDT, FYEKMQ (reference sequence). This CDR3 has 18 amino acids. V gave up 4 bases and J gave up 5 bases; unmatched junction bases: 16. The CDR3 spells CASSSGQGHGSVDQPQHF. The CDR3 bases are TGTGCCAGCAGCTCCGGACAGGGTCACGGGTCGGTGGATCAGCCCCAGCATTTT.

On this clone: Other DNA sequences in the same sample also yield this CDR3. The CDR3 sequence: CATSRDRGNQPQHF. The CDR3 region has the DNA TGTGCCACCAGCAGAGACAGGGGCAATCAGCCCCAGCATTTT. The rearrangement joins TRBV15 to TRBJ1-5; TRBD1 is a possible D gene (5 bases). The V and J ends lost 0 bases and 2 bases respectively, with 5 bases between them. Germline CDR1 reads LNHNV; CDR2 reads YYDKDF (reference sequence). CDR3 size: 14 residues.

This sequence joins TRBV5-1 and TRBJ2-1; 11 nucleotides match TRBD2. The CDR3 is 16 amino acids. V gave up 2 bases and J gave up 5 bases; unmatched junction bases: 6. Germline CDR1 and CDR2: SGHRS and YFSETQ. This CDR3 is CASSFNPSGRNNEQFF. In DNA form, the CDR3 reads TGCGCCAGCAGCTTTAATCCTAGCGGGAGGAACAATGAGCAGTTCTTC.

The CDR3 loop reads CASSQEIAGGPDTQYF. CDR3 DNA: TGTGCCAGCAGCCAAGAAATAGCGGGAGGGCCGGATACGCAGTATTTT. The V call is TRBV4-2, the J call TRBJ2-3; 11 nucleotides align to TRBD2. Germline V lookup: CDR1 LGHNA, CDR2 YNFKEQ. The CDR3 consists of 16 residues. Germline trimming cut 0 bases from V and 6 bases from J; bases unmatched to any gene: 5.